The T cell receptor beta chain described here comes from a study of blood T cell repertoires in COVID-19. Across the whole study: Samples of COVID-19 (acute and convalescent) were obtained from the United States, Italy and Spain. T cells, B-cell-depleted T cells, or PBMCs supplied cDNA or gDNA.

In the source study's methods: Reference gene primer amplification yielded estimated nucleated cell counts. The data were produced by immunoSEQ multiplex PCR, yet TCRdb's version contains in-frame clones alone and is incomplete. The V and J calls and clone size come from that table; D and trimming were worked out from the DNA. The data contain approximately 240,000 clones, more than 80% of them singletons. V lost 8 bases and J lost 6, with 20 bases in between. This CDR3 region has 15 residues. CDR1 is WNHNN, CDR2 SYGVQD, per germline (reference sequence). The sequencing sample was made of peripheral blood. This sequence originates from a human donor in a cohort sampled during active COVID-19. The V and J genes are TRBV10-1 and TRBJ2-1, with D hard to call. The CDR3: CASGPGQALPNEQFF. CDR3 DNA: TGCGCCAGCGGTCCTGGGCAGGCCTTGCCCAATGAGCAGTTCTTC.